This T cell receptor (beta chain) was observed in a study of beta chain features in type 1 diabetes. Study-wide context: Summed over all samples, the examined sorted cells came to 85 million to 140 million. Study conclusions and caveats: TCRB CDR3s from Type 1 diabetes patients were moderately but significantly shorter in all four CD4+ subsets.

The CDR3 is made up of 15 amino acids. Germline CDR1 and CDR2: LNHDA and SQIVND (reference sequence). With 6 bases clipped from V and 0 bases from J, the junction kept 1 base outside the gene matches. All of the isolated RNA was reverse transcribed, so expressed TCRB transcripts were sequenced. Sequencing used immunoSEQ multiplex PCR; TCRdb keeps in-frame clones, though not all of them. The data contain fewer than 300,000 clones, about a fifth of them singletons. With regard to this clone: The target antigen is unknown.

Sequencing used naive CD4+ T cells from blood. This clonotype was obtained from a woman in her thirties or forties with type 1 diabetes. J is TRBJ2-1 and V is TRBV19; the match to TRBD2 covers 11 bases. The CDR3 region has the DNA TGTGCCAGTAGGGGGACTAGCGGCTCCTACAATGAGCAGTTCTTC. Amino acid sequence: CASRGTSGSYNEQFF.